The 15 T cell receptor beta chains below were found in one sample sequenced in a study of T cells in Graves' hyperthyroidism and ophthalmopathy. Authors of the study amplified TCR beta CDR3 regions from RNA transcripts. The HTBI set primed first-round TCR CDR3 RT-PCR. TCRdb re-called the multiplex PCR reads through MiXCR, storing one row per CDR3 protein. The sample includes 450,000 to 700,000 distinct CDR3 sequences, roughly 46% seen only once; the top ten take about 7.8%. Material for sequencing was peripheral blood or thyroid tissue (not recorded which). Receptor source: a young woman with Graves' hyperthyroidism.

With respect to this clonotype: A much bigger clone sits one base away, suggesting this may be a read error. The J gene is TRBJ2-2, the V gene TRBV25-1, with D hard to call. The CDR3 spans 14 residues. Germline loops: CDR1 MGHDK, CDR2 SYGVNS. Deletions cut 1 base from V and 4 bases from J, with 7 bases between. The CDR3 nucleotides are TGTGCCAGCAGTGAATCTAGGGTCACCGGGGAGCTGTTTTTT. This codes for CASSESRVTGELFF.

This clonotype has a count of ten or more. This rearrangement joins TRBV2 to TRBJ2-2, with 9 nucleotides matching TRBD1. The ends lost 6 bases at V and 4 bases at J; junction bases unmatched: 9. In germline, CDR1 is SNHLY, CDR2 FYNNEI. This CDR3 has 16 amino acids. The CDR3 region has the DNA TGTGCCAGCAGAACGTCCGGGACAGGGCGCACCGGGGAGCTGTTTTTT. Protein sequence: CASRTSGTGRTGELFF.

The table lists this clonotype with many counts. J is TRBJ1-5 and V is TRBV2, with TRBD1 as a possible D gene (5 bases). Trimming left V 7 bases short and J 2 bases short, with 12 bases between. The germline CDR1 and CDR2 sequences are SNHLY and FYNNEI. The CDR3 runs to 14 residues. CDR3 DNA: TGTGCCAGCAAAAATCAGGGTGGCAATCAGCCCCAGCATTTT. It codes for CASKNQGGNQPQHF.

Comments on this clonotype: This may stem from a read error, because a much larger clone lies one nucleotide away. This chain uses TRBV20-1 with TRBJ1-4; D is perhaps TRBD1 (5 bases). The CDR3 is 15 residues long. Germline CDR1 is DFQATT and CDR2 is SNEGSKA (reference sequence). V was pared by 5 bases and J by 4 bases, with 17 bases between. CDR3: CSAQDTDSNNEKLFF. The DNA for the CDR3 is TGCAGTGCTCAAGACACTGACAGCAATAATGAAAAACTGTTTTTT.

In this sample, this clonotype turned up many times. The V gene is TRBV11-3, the J gene TRBJ1-4; D uncertain. CDR3 length: 13 amino acids. Between the trimmed V and J ends, which lost 8 bases and 1 base, there was a span of 8 bases. Germline V gene sequence: CDR1 SGHNT, CDR2 YENEEA. In DNA form, the CDR3 reads TGTGCCAGCGGAGGAGAAACTAATGAAAAACTGTTTTTT. Translated, it gives CASGGETNEKLFF.

This chain connects TRBV29-1 to TRBJ1-2, with 7 positions matching TRBD1. This CDR3 contains 14 residues. Looked up from germline, CDR1 is SQVTM and CDR2 is ANQGSEA. The ends lost 5 bases at V and 2 bases at J; junction bases unmatched: 8. The CDR3 loop is CSVRAGGKNYGYTF. The CDR3 bases are TGCAGCGTTAGGGCAGGGGGTAAGAACTATGGCTACACCTTC.

The chain has TRBV7-3 and TRBJ2-1; D is unclear. Trimming stripped 1 base from V and 2 bases from J, with 9 bases between. The CDR3 contains 15 residues. Germline CDR1 and CDR2: SGHTA and FQGTGA. The CDR3 DNA reads as TGTGCCAGCAGCTTAAGTGGGAATCCCTACAATGAGCAGTTCTTC. Translated: CASSLSGNPYNEQFF.

The chain carries TRBV2 and TRBJ1-1, with no clear D. There are 12 residues in the CDR3. Deletions cut 3 bases from V and 4 bases from J, with 6 bases between. Germline CDR1 reads SNHLY; CDR2 reads FYNNEI. DNA for the CDR3: TGTGCCAGCAGTGAGGTTCTCACTGAAGCTTTCTTT. Its translation: CASSEVLTEAFF.

To note about this clonotype: The junction differs from germline at one of its ends, possibly a read error. The chain links TRBV7-9 to TRBJ2-2; 13 nucleotides agree with TRBD2. The germline gives CDR1 SEHNR, CDR2 FQNEAQ (reference sequence). The CDR3 has 11 residues. The DNA for the CDR3 is TGTGCCAGCAGCCTACCGGGACTAGCGGGATTT. Translated: CASSLPGLAGF. Variable domain in full (rest from reference TRBV7-9 and TRBJ2-2): DTGVSQNPRHKITKRGQNVTFRCDPISEHNRLYWYRQTLGQGPEFLTYFQNEAQLEKSRLLSDRFSAERPKGSFSTLEIQRTEQGDSAMYLCASSLPGLAGFGEGSRLTVL.

The V and J genes are TRBV5-4 and TRBJ1-5; D not resolved. The CDR3 consists of 13 residues. Trimming removed 4 bases at V and 5 bases at J, with 10 bases between. Germline V gives CDR1 SGHNT, CDR2 YYREEE (reference sequence). CDR3 coding DNA: TGTGCCAGCAGCGACAATCAAGATCAGCCCCAGCATTTT. Protein product: CASSDNQDQPQHF.

The V call is TRBV20-1, the J call TRBJ2-7; 8 bases align to TRBD1. V was clipped by 6 bases and J by 5 bases; unmatched bases: 6. CDR1 is DFQATT and CDR2 is SNEGSKA in the germline V gene (reference sequence). The CDR3 is made up of 12 amino acids. The DNA of the CDR3 is TGCAGTGCCCCGGACAGGGTAGACGAGCAGTACTTC. Translation gives CSAPDRVDEQYF.

This clonotype was found many times. The chain carries TRBV6-2 or TRBV6-3 and TRBJ2-7; the match to TRBD2 covers 8 bases. CDR3 length equals 13 residues. CDR1 and CDR2 (germline): MNHEY, SVGEGT. The CDR3: CTAKASGLSEQYF. The CDR3 DNA reads TGTACCGCCAAAGCTAGCGGGCTGTCCGAGCAGTACTTC.

This rearrangement joins TRBV9 to TRBJ1-6; a possible D gene is TRBD1 (5 bases). CDR3 length: 17 amino acids. Germline V lookup: CDR1 SGDLS, CDR2 YYNGEE. Trimming cost V 0 bases and J 11 bases, with 21 bases left between them. CDR3 region: CASSVGWGGTGRTPLHF. For the CDR3, the DNA is TGTGCCAGCAGCGTAGGATGGGGAGGGACTGGGCGAACACCCCTCCACTTT.

Many counts were recorded for this clonotype. The V call is TRBV7-2, the J call TRBJ2-7, with 8 positions matching TRBD2. The CDR3 has 15 residues. Germline-derived CDR1 and CDR2 are SGHTA and FQGNSA. V shed 5 bases and J 4 bases; nucleotides not matched to a gene: 10. DNA of the CDR3: TGTGCCAGCAGCGATACCGGGACTAGAGGGTACGAGCAGTACTTC. It yields the protein CASSDTGTRGYEQYF. The whole variable domain, remainder taken from reference TRBV7-2 and TRBJ2-7, is GAGVSQSPSNKVTEKGKDVELRCDPISGHTALYWYRQSLGQGLEFLIYFQGNSAPDKSGLPSDRFSAERTGGSVSTLTIQRTQQEDSAVYLCASSDTGTRGYEQYFGPGTRLTVT.

The rearrangement joins TRBV7-8 to TRBJ2-5, with D maybe TRBD1 (7 bases). CDR1 and CDR2 from the germline V gene are SGHVS and FQNEAQ. V was trimmed by 0 bases and J by 4 bases, leaving 18 bases between them. CDR3 size: 17 residues. Written as DNA, the CDR3 is TGTGCCAGCAGCTTAGCGCTCCAGGGGGGTGAGGGAGAGACCCAGTACTTC. It codes for CASSLALQGGEGETQYF.